This T cell receptor beta chain was profiled in a study of OX40 agonist ivuxolimab in advanced cancers. The CDR3 spans 14 residues. Looked up from germline, CDR1 is SGHNT and CDR2 is YYREEE (reference sequence). Trimming stripped 5 bases from V and 2 bases from J, with 14 bases between. Assay: immunoSEQ multiplex PCR; the TCRdb copy retains only in-frame clones and omits some. The sample records tens of thousands of clones, around 93% being singletons. This clonotype was obtained from an adult with an advanced solid tumor such as melanoma, head and neck, liver or kidney cancer. The sequencing here drew on CD4+ or CD8+ T cells sorted from blood, taken in a trial of the OX40 agonist ivuxolimab. The chain carries TRBV5-4 and TRBJ2-7, with a tentative D call TRBD1 (6 bases). CDR3 loop: CASREWDTAYEQYF. CDR3 coding DNA: TGTGCCAGCAGGGAATGGGACACAGCCTACGAGCAGTACTTC.